These T cell receptor beta chains were read from a single sample in a study of T cell responses to AZD1222 COVID-19 vaccine. Clones were sequenced by immunoSEQ multiplex PCR, and TCRdb holds only the in-frame ones, with some missing. The sample consists of about 100,000 clones, approximately 88% of them appearing once. The source was peripheral blood, collected on day 0 of AZD1222 vaccination. The source of these receptors is an adult in good health. Each CDR3 is given with its conserved first and last residue. A D gene is named only where the DNA matches it firmly. Not all rows give a size; the values are once, few, many and, for expanded clones, a class.

cdr3_aa cdr3_nt j_call d_call v_call clone_size
CASRDRENQPQHF TGTGCCAGTCGGGACAGGGAGAATCAGCCCCAGCATTTT TRBJ1-5 TRBD1 TRBV19 -
CASSPLGSSYNEQFF TGTGCCAGCTCACCACTGGGCTCCTCCTACAATGAGCAGTTCTTC TRBJ2-1 - TRBV18 -
CASSVVPFYEQYF TGTGCCAGTAGTGTTGTCCCCTTCTACGAGCAGTACTTC TRBJ2-7 - TRBV19 -
CASSLTAGANYGYTF TGTGCCAGCAGTCTTACAGCCGGGGCTAACTATGGCTACACCTTC TRBJ1-2 - TRBV28 -
CASSYEFEFGELFF TGTGCCAGCAGTTACGAGTTCGAGTTCGGGGAGCTGTTTTTT TRBJ2-2 - TRBV6-2/TRBV6-3 -
CASRLGTENGYTF TGCGCCAGCAGGCTTGGGACGGAGAATGGCTACACCTTC TRBJ1-2 - TRBV5-1 -
CASSVDSWNTEAFF TGTGCCAGCAGCGTAGACAGTTGGAACACTGAAGCTTTCTTT TRBJ1-1 - TRBV9 -
CASSYGAANTGELFF TGTGCCAGCAGTTACGGGGCTGCGAACACCGGGGAGCTGTTTTTT TRBJ2-2 - TRBV6-5 -
CASSLGGGETQYF TGTGCCAGCAGCTTGGGAGGCGGAGAGACCCAGTACTTC TRBJ2-5 - TRBV13 -
CASARAGGARASDQPQHF TGTGCCAGCGCTCGCGCGGGGGGGGCACGAGCCTCGGATCAGCCCCAGCATTTT TRBJ1-5 - TRBV7-2 -
CASSGQGGNTEAFF TGTGCCAGCAGCGGACAGGGCGGGAACACTGAAGCTTTCTTT TRBJ1-1 TRBD1 TRBV9 medium-sized
CASSLGINYGYTF TGTGCCAGCAGCTTAGGAATTAACTATGGCTACACCTTC TRBJ1-2 - TRBV7-9 once
CASSQDRLNTIYF TGTGCCAGCAGCCAAGATCGGCTAAACACCATATATTTT TRBJ1-3 - TRBV4-2 few
CASSQPVSGNTIYF TGCGCCAGCAGCCAGCCCGTTTCTGGAAACACCATATATTTT TRBJ1-3 - TRBV4-1 -
CSVARGNTEAFF TGCAGCGTTGCCAGGGGGAACACTGAAGCTTTCTTT TRBJ1-1 - TRBV29-1 -
CASSLGTGDGNTIYF TGTGCCAGCAGCCTCGGGACAGGGGACGGAAACACCATATATTTT TRBJ1-3 TRBD1 TRBV14 -
CASSSAGLAGGTDTQYF TGTGCCAGCAGCTCCGCTGGACTAGCGGGGGGCACAGATACGCAGTATTTT TRBJ2-3 TRBD2 TRBV11-3 -
CASSPGGVVNEKLFF TGTGCCAGCTCACCAGGGGGGGTCGTAAATGAAAAACTGTTTTTT TRBJ1-4 - TRBV18 -
CASSLYKNGRADTQYF TGTGCCAGCAGCCTTTACAAAAATGGGCGTGCAGATACGCAGTATTTT TRBJ2-3 - TRBV5-4 -
CASSFTGTGSYEQYF TGTGCCAGCAGCTTCACCGGGACGGGCTCCTACGAGCAGTACTTC TRBJ2-7 - TRBV7-2 -
CASKVLNQPQHF TGTGCCAGCAAGGTGTTAAATCAGCCCCAGCATTTT TRBJ1-5 - TRBV28 -
CASSEARAGGYLTDTQYF TGTGCCAGCAGTGAAGCAAGAGCGGGAGGTTACCTCACAGATACGCAGTATTTT TRBJ2-3 TRBD2 TRBV6-1 -
CASNPRGGTYNEQFF TGTGCCAGCAACCCCCGGGGAGGGACCTACAATGAGCAGTTCTTC TRBJ2-1 TRBD2 TRBV28 -
CAISETDSKAFF TGTGCCATCAGTGAAACGGACAGTAAAGCTTTCTTT TRBJ1-1 - TRBV10-3 -
CASSAWTGANLRTDTQYF TGTGCCAGCAGCGCCTGGACAGGGGCAAACCTCCGCACAGATACGCAGTATTTT TRBJ2-3 TRBD1 TRBV9 -
CAWRQTGENTEAFF TGTGCCTGGAGGCAGACAGGGGAGAACACTGAAGCTTTCTTT TRBJ1-1 TRBD1 TRBV30 -
CASSSTGTGEGYTF TGCGCCAGCAGCTCCACCGGGACAGGGGAAGGCTACACCTTC TRBJ1-2 TRBD1 TRBV5-1 -
CASSQVTGALFF TGTGCCAGCAGCCAAGTGACAGGGGCTTTGTTCTTC TRBJ2-1 TRBD1 TRBV3-1/TRBV3-2 -
CASSQLWDFQETQYF TGCGCCAGCAGCCAACTTTGGGACTTCCAAGAGACCCAGTACTTC TRBJ2-5 - TRBV4-3 -
CSASLLARSSYEQYF TGCAGTGCTAGTTTGCTAGCGAGAAGCTCCTACGAGCAGTACTTC TRBJ2-7 - TRBV20-1 -
CASSQERLSANTEAFF TGCGCCAGCAGCCAAGAAAGGCTGTCGGCGAACACTGAAGCTTTCTTT TRBJ1-1 - TRBV4-1 -
CASSQDSVGMGEGTDTQYF TGCGCCAGCAGCCAAGATTCCGTCGGTATGGGGGAGGGCACAGATACGCAGTATTTT TRBJ2-3 - TRBV4-1 few
CASSLSGPISGSYHEQYF TGTGCCAGCAGTTTATCGGGCCCCATTAGCGGGAGCTATCACGAGCAGTACTTC TRBJ2-7 TRBD2 TRBV28 once
CASSQDRTPFKLFF TGCGCCAGCAGCCAGGACAGGACCCCATTTAAACTTTTTTTT TRBJ1-4 TRBD1 TRBV4-3 -
CASKGGGIFTDTQYF TGTGCCAGCAAAGGCGGGGGGATTTTCACAGATACGCAGTATTTT TRBJ2-3 TRBD2 TRBV4-2 few
CASTDFIDGYTF TGTGCCAGCACCGATTTCATTGATGGCTACACCTTC TRBJ1-2 - TRBV27 -
CASRSPGRGNIQYF TGTGCCAGCAGGTCACCGGGTCGGGGGAACATTCAGTACTTC TRBJ2-4 - TRBV7-2 -